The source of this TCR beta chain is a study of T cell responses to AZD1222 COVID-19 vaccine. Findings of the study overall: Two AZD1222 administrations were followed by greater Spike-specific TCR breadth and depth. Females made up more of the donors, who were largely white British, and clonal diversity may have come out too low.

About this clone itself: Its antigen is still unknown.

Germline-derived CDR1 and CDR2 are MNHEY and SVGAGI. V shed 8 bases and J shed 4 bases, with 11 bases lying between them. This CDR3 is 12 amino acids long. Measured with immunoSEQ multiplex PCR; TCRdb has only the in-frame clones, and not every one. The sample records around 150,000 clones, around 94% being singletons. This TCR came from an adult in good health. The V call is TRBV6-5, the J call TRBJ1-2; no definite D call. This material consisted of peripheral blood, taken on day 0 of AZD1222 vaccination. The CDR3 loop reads CASGFRPYGYTF. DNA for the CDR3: TGTGCCAGCGGCTTCAGGCCCTATGGCTACACCTTC.